This TCR beta chain was sequenced during a study of beta chain features in type 1 diabetes. Across the study: Sorted cells from all samples, numbering some 99,000,000, were examined. Study findings and constraints: The naive, central memory and Treg TCRB repertoires of patients appeared to be more similar to one another than those of healthy donors. Among patients with Type 1 diabetes, TCRB CDR3s were moderately but significantly shorter in every one of the four CD4+ subsets.

Trimming shortened V by 6 bases and J by 0 bases, and 19 bases separated the two germline ends. Germline V gene data show CDR1 as SGHRS and CDR2 as YFSETQ. This CDR3 region has 16 residues. Expressed TCRB transcripts were sequenced because the entire RNA isolate underwent reverse transcription. This table comes from immunoSEQ multiplex PCR, and its TCRdb copy is limited to in-frame clones, with some not included. The sample records about 900,000 clones, 15% to 20% being singletons. As for this clone: The antigen is undetermined.

The authors obtained over 95% purity in all sorted populations. The genes are TRBV5-1 and TRBJ2-7, with D possibly being TRBD1 (7 bases). Specimen: naive CD4+ T cells from blood. The receptor was derived from a woman in her late teens or twenties in good health. The CDR3 sequence is CASTRGATSSSYEQYF. CDR3 nucleotide sequence: TGCGCCAGCACCAGGGGGGCAACCTCAAGCTCCTACGAGCAGTACTTC. The variable domain in full, completed from reference TRBV5-1 and TRBJ2-7, reads KAGVTQTPRYLIKTRGQQVTLSCSPISGHRSVSWYQQTPGQGLQFLFEYFSETQRNKGNFPGRFSGRQFSNSRSEMNVSTLELGDSALYLCASTRGATSSSYEQYFGPGTRLTVT.